This T cell receptor beta chain emerged from a study of cytomegalovirus exposure and HLA in healthy donors. Study at large: The same platform was used for the roughly 120 validation repertoires and the 500 to 700 first-cohort repertoires, a later analysis reported. The study, taken as a whole, reports: High specificity and sensitivity for cytomegalovirus status were reported for the classifier. In vitro, a few CMV-associated chains proved specific for CMV antigens. Rare TCR sequences dominated, though some public TCRs recurred in many donors.

As regards this clone: Its antigen is still unknown.

The assay was immunoSEQ multiplex PCR, and TCRdb's table has in-frame clones only and misses some. The sample records roughly 56,000 clones, roughly 94% being singletons. The V and J ends lost 4 bases and 8 bases respectively, with 12 bases between them. Germline CDR1 is MGHRA and CDR2 is YSYEKL. The CDR3 spans 13 residues. The receptor was isolated from a man aged 18 to 29 in good health and CMV-seronegative. Sequencing was done on a sample of PBMCs. The rearrangement uses TRBV4-1 and TRBJ2-1; D remains ambiguous. CDR3 coding DNA: TGCGCCAGCAGCCCCGTCTATAGTCATGAGCAGTTCTTC. It translates to CASSPVYSHEQFF.